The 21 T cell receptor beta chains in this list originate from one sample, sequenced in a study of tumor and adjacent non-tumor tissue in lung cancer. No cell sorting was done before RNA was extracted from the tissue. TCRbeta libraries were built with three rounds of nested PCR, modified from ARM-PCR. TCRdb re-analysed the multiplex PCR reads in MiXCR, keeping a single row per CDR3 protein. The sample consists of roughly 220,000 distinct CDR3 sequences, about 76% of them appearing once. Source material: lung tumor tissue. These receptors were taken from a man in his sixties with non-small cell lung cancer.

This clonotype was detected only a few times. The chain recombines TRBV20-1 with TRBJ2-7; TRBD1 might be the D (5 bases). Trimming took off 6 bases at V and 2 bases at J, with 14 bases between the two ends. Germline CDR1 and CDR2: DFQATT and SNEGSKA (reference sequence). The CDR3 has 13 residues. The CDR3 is CSARTAGTYEQYF. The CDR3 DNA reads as TGCAGTGCACGGACGGCAGGGACCTACGAGCAGTACTTC.

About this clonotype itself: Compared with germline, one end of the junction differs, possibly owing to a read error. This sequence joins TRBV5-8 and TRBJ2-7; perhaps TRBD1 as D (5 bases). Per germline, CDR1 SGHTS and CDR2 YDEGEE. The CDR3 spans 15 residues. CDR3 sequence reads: CASSSQPDNSYERYF. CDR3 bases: TGTGCCAGCAGCTCACAGCCGGACAACTCGTACGAGCGGTACTTC.

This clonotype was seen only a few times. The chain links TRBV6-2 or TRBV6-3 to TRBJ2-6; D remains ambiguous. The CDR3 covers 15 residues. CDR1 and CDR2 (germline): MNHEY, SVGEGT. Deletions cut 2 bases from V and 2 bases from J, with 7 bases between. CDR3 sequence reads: CASSYHNAGANVLTF. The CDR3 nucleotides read TGTGCCAGCAGTTACCATAACGCTGGGGCCAACGTCCTGACTTTC.

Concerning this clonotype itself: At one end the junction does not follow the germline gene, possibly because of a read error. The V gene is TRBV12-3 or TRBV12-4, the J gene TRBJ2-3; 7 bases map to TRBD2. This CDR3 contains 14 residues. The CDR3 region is CASISREGADAQYF. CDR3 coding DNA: TGTGCCAGCATCTCCAGGGAGGGAGCAGATGCGCAGTATTTT.

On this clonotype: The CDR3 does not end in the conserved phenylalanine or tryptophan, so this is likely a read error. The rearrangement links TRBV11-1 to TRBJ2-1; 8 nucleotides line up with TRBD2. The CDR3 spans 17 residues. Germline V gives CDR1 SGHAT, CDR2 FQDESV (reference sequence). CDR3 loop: CASSESYIGGAYNEQFL. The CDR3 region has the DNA TGTGCTAGCAGCGAATCTTATATCGGGGGGGCCTACAATGAGCAGTTCCTC.

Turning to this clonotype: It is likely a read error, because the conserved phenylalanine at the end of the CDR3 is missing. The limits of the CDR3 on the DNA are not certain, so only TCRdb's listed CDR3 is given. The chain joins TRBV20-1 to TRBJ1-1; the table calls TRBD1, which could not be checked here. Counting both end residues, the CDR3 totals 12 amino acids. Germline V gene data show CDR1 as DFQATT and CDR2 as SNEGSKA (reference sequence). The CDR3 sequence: CSARRGRELGFL.

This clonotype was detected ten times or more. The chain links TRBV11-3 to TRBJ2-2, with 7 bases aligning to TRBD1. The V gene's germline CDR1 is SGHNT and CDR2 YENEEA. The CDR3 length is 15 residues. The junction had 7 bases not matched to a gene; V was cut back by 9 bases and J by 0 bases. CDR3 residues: CASSEQGSNTGELFF. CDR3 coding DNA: TGTGCCAGTTCTGAACAGGGGTCGAACACCGGGGAGCTGTTTTTT.

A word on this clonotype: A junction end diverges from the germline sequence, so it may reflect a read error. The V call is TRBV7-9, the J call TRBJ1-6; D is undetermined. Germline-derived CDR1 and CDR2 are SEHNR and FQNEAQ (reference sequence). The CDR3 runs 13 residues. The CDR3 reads CVSSLWSDSPLHF. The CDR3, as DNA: TGTGTCAGCAGCCTATGGAGCGATTCACCCCTCCACTTT.

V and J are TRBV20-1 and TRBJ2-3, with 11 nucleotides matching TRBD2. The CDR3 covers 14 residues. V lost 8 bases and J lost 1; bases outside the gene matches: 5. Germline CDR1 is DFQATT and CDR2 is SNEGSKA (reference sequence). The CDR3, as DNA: TGCAGTACGCTGGGACTAGCGGGCACAGATACGCAGTATTTT. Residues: CSTLGLAGTDTQYF.

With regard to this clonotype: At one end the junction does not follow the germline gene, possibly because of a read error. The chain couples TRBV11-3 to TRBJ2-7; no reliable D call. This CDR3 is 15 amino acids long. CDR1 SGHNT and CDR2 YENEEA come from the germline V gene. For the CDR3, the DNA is TGTGCCAGTAGCTTAGGACGCACGGTGATGGACGAGCAGTACTTC. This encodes CASSLGRTVMDEQYF.

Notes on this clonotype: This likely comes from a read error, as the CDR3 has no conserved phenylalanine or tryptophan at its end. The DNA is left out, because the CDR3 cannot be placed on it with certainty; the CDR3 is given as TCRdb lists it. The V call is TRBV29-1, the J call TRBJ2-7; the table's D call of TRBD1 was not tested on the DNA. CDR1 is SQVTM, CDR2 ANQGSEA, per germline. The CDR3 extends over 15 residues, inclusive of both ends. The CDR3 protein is CSVEDRGRGEGEQYS.

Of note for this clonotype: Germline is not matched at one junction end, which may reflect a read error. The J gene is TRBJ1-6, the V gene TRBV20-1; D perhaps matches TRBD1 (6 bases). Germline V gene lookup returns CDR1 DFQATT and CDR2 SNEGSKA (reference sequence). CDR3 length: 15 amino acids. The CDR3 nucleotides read TGCATTGCTATTGAGGACAGTGCGAATAATTCACCCCTCCACTTT. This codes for CIAIEDSANNSPLHF.

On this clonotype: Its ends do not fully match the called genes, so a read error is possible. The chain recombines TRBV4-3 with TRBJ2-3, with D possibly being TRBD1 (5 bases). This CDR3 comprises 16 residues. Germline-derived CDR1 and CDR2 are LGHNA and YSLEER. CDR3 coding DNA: TGCGCCAGCAGCCAAGGGCCTCAGGGATTGACAGATATGCAGTATTTT. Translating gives CASSQGPQGLTDMQYF.

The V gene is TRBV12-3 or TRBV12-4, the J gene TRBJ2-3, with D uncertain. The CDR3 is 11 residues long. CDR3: CANSSVPTQYF. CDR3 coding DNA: TGTGCTAACAGTTCCGTTCCTACGCAGTATTTT.

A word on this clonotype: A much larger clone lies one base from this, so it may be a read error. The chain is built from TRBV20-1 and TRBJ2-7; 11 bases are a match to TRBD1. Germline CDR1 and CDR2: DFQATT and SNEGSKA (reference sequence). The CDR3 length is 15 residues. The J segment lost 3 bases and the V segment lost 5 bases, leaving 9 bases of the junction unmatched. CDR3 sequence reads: CSAGGTGGFFYEQYF. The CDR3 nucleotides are TGCAGTGCTGGAGGGACAGGGGGATTTTTCTACGAGCAGTACTTC.

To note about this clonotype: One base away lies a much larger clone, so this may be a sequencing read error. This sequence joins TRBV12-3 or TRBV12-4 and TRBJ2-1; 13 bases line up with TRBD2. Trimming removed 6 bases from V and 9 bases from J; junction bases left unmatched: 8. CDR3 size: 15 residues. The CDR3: CASSLGLAGLSEQFF. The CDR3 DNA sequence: TGTGCCAGCAGCCTGGGACTAGCGGGGTTGAGTGAGCAGTTCTTC.

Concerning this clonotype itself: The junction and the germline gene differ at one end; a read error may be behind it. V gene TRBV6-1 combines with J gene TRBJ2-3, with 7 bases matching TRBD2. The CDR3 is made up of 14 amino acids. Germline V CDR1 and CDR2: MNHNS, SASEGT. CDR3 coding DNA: TGTACCAGCAGTGAGGCTAGCGGTACAGATACGCAATATTTT. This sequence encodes CTSSEASGTDTQYF.

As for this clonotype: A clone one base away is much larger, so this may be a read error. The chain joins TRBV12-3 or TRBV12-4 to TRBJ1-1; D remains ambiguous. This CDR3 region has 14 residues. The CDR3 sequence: CASSPEHSNIEAFF. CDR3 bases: TGTGCCAGCAGCCCGGAACACTCGAACATTGAAGCTTTCTTT.

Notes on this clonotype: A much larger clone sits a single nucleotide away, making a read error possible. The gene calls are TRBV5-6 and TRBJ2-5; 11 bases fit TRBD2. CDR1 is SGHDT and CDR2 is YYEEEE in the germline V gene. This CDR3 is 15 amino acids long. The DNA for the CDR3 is TGTGTCAGCAGCTTGTTAGCGGGAGGGGGAGAGACCCAGTACTTC. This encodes CVSSLLAGGGETQYF.

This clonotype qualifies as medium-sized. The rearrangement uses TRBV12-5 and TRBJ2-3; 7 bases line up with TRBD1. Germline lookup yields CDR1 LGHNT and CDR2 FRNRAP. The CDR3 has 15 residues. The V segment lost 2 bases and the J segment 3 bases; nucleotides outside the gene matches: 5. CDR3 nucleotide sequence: TGTGCTAGTGGTTTGCGGCAGGGGGTTACAGATACGCAGTATTTT. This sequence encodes CASGLRQGVTDTQYF.

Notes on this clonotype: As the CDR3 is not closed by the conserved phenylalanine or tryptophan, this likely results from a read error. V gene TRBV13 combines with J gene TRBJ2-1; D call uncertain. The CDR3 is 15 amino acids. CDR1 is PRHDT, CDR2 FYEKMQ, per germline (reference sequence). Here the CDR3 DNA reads TGTGCCAGCAGCCGATCGTGGAGCTCCTACAATAAGCAGTTCTTA. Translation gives CASSRSWSSYNKQFL.